This T cell receptor beta chain is drawn from a study of blood T cell repertoires in COVID-19. Study details: The United States, Italy and Spain supplied acute and convalescent COVID-19 samples.

V dropped 1 base and J dropped 2; count of bases not matched to a gene: 6. CDR1 is MDHEN and CDR2 is SYDVKM in the germline V gene. CDR3 length: 18 amino acids. The assay was immunoSEQ multiplex PCR, and TCRdb's table has in-frame clones only and misses some. The data show approximately 330,000 clones, about 90% seen once. The V call is TRBV28, the J call TRBJ1-6; 9 bases line up with TRBD1. Sequenced: PBMCs or T cells enriched from blood (not recorded which). The receptor comes from a woman aged 25-40 years who had recovered from COVID-19. CDR3: CASSLSPGQGPYNSPLHF. In DNA, the CDR3 is TGTGCCAGCAGTTTATCACCGGGACAGGGACCCTATAATTCACCCCTCCACTTT.